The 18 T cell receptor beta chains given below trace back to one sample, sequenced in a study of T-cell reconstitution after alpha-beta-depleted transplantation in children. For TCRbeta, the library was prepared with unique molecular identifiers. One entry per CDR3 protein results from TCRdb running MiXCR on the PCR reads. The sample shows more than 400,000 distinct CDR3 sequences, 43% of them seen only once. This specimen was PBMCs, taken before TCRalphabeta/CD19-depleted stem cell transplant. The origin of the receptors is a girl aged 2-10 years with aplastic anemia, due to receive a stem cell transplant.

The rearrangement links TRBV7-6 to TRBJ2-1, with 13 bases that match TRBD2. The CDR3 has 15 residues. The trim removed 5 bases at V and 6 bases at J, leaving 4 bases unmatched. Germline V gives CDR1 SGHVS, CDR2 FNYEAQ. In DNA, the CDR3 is TGTGCCAGCAGCGTGACTAGCGGGAGGAGCAATGAGCAGTTCTTC. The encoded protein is CASSVTSGRSNEQFF.

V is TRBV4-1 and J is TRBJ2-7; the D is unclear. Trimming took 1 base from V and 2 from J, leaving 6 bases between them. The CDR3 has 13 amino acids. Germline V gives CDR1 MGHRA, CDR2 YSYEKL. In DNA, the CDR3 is TGCGCCAGCAGCCAAGTGGGCACCTACGAGCAGTACTTC. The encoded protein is CASSQVGTYEQYF.

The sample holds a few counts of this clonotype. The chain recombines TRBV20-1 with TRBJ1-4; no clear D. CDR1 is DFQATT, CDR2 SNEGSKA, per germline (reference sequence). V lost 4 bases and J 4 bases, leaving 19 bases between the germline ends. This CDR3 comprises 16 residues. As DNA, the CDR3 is TGCAGTGCTACGAACCCTATAGGGCAGATTAATGAAAAACTGTTTTTT. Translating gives CSATNPIGQINEKLFF.

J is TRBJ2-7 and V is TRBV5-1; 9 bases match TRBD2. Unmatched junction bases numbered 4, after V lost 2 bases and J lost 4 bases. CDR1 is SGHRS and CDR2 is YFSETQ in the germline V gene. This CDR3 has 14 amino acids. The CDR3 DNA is TGCGCCAGCAGCTTACGCGGGAGGGGGTACGAGCAGTACTTC. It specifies CASSLRGRGYEQYF. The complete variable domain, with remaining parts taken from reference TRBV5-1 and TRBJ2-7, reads KAGVTQTPRYLIKTRGQQVTLSCSPISGHRSVSWYQQTPGQGLQFLFEYFSETQRNKGNFPGRFSGRQFSNSRSEMNVSTLELGDSALYLCASSLRGRGYEQYFGPGTRLTVT.

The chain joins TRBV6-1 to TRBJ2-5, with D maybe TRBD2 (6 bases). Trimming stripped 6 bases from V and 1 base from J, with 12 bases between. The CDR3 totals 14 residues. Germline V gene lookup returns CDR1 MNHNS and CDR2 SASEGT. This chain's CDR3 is CASRRTGVQETQYF. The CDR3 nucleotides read TGTGCCAGCAGGAGGACGGGAGTCCAAGAGACCCAGTACTTC.

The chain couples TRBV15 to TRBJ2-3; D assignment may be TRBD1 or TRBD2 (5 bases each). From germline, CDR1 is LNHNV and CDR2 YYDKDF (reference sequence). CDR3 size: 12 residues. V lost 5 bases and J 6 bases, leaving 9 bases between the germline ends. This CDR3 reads CATSQGGDTQYF. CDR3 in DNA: TGTGCCACCAGCCAGGGCGGGGATACGCAGTATTTT.

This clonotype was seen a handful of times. CDR3 in amino acids: CASSVDLGFNVGYTF. CDR3 bases: TGTGCCAGCAGCGTAGATCTGGGGTTCAACGTAGGCTACACCTTC. The J gene is TRBJ1-2, the V gene TRBV9; D not certain. Trimming took off 0 bases at V and 8 bases at J, with 17 bases between the two ends. Germline values: CDR1 SGDLS, CDR2 YYNGEE. CDR3 length: 15 amino acids.

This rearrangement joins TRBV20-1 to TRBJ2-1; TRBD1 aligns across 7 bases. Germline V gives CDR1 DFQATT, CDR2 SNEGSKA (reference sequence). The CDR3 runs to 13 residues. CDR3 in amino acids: CSRGGPSYNEQFF. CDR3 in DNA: TGCAGCCGAGGGGGCCCATCCTACAATGAGCAGTTCTTC.

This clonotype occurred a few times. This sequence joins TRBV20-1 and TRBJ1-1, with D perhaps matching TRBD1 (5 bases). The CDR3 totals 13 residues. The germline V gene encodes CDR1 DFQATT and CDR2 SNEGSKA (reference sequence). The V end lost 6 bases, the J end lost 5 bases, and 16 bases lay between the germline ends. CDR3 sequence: CSAHEGARTEAFF. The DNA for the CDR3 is TGCAGTGCGCACGAAGGGGCGCGGACTGAAGCTTTCTTT.

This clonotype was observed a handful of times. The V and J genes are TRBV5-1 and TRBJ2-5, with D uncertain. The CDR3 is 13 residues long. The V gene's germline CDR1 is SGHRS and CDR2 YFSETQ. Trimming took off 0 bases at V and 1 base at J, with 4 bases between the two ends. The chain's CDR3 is CASSLDLQETQYF. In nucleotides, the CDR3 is TGCGCCAGCAGCTTGGACCTCCAAGAGACCCAGTACTTC.

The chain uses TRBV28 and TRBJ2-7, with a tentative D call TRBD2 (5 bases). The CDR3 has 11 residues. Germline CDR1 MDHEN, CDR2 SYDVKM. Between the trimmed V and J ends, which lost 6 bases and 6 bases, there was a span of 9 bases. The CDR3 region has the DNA TGTGCCAGCAGCGACTATACCGAGCAGTACTTC. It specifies CASSDYTEQYF.

The CDR3 reads CASSQDALFSYEQYF. CDR3 coding DNA: TGTGCCAGCAGCCAGGACGCGCTCTTCTCCTACGAGCAGTACTTC. The genes are TRBV7-2 and TRBJ2-7; no firm D call. The CDR3 length is 15 residues. V was pared by 5 bases and J by 0 bases, with 14 bases between. Germline CDR1 reads SGHTA; CDR2 reads FQGNSA.

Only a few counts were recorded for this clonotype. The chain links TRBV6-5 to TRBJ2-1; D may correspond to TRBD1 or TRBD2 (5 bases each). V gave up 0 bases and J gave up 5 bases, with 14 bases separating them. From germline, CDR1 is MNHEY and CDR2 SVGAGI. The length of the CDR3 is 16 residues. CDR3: CASSYSIRVGDNEQFF. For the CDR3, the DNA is TGTGCCAGCAGTTACTCGATCAGGGTCGGGGACAATGAGCAGTTCTTC.

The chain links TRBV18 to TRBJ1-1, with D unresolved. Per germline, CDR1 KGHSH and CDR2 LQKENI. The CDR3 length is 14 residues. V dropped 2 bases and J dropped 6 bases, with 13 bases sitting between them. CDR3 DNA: TGTGCCAGCTCACCATCACAGCGGGTACCTGAAGCTTTCTTT. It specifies CASSPSQRVPEAFF.

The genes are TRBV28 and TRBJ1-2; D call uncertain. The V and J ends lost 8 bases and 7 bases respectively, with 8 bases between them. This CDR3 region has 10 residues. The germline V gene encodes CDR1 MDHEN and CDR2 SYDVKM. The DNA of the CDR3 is TGTGCCAGCGGTTCGGGTGGCTACACCTTC. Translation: CASGSGGYTF.

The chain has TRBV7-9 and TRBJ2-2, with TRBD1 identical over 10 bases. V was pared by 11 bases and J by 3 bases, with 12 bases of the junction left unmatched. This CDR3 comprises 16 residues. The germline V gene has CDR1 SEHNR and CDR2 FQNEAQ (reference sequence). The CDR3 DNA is TGTGCCGGAGCGGAGGCCGGGACAGGGGACACCGGGGAGCTGTTTTTT. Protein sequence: CAGAEAGTGDTGELFF.

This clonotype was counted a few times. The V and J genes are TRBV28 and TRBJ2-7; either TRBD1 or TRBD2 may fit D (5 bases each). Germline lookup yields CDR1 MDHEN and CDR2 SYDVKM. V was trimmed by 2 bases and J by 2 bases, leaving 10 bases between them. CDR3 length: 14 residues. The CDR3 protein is CASSLEGLPYEQYF. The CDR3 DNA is TGTGCCAGCAGTTTAGAGGGGCTCCCCTACGAGCAGTACTTC.

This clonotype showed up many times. The CDR3 spells CASSSGTGDTQYF. The CDR3 nucleotides are TGCGCCAGCAGCTCTGGGACTGGGGATACGCAGTATTTT. V usage is TRBV5-1 and J usage is TRBJ2-3, with TRBD2 as a possible D gene (6 bases). Looked up from germline, CDR1 is SGHRS and CDR2 is YFSETQ. V shed 3 bases and J shed 6 bases, with 11 bases lying between them. This CDR3 has 13 residues.